The 27 T cell receptor beta chains listed next were all sequenced from one sample in a study of blood T cells in healthy people across ages. Through a sample-barcoded 5' primer and a J-beta primer mix, a second PCR was run for roughly 7 to 12 cycles. TCRdb reprocessed the 5' RACE reads with MiXCR, giving one entry per CDR3 protein. Here the sample spans about 1 million distinct CDR3 sequences, 45% being singletons. Sequenced input: blood. These receptors all come from a woman aged 55-75 years in good health.

This sequence joins TRBV4-1 and TRBJ2-2; 16 bases match TRBD2. The CDR3 has 20 amino acids. V lost 1 base, J lost 4 bases, and 9 bases stayed unmatched. Germline V gives CDR1 MGHRA, CDR2 YSYEKL. This chain's CDR3 is CASSQVAGLAGGPSTGELFF. The CDR3 DNA is TGCGCCAGCAGCCAAGTTGCGGGACTAGCGGGAGGGCCCTCCACCGGGGAGCTGTTTTTT.

The chain recombines TRBV12-3 or TRBV12-4 with TRBJ2-7; 7 bases map to TRBD1. The CDR3 consists of 13 residues. Losses at the gene ends were 5 bases for V and 8 bases for J; bases not matched to a gene: 9. CDR3 sequence: CASSTGQVTKQYF. The CDR3 DNA follows: TGTGCCAGCAGTACCGGACAGGTTACGAAGCAGTACTTC.

In this sample, this clonotype turned up a few times. The chain employs TRBV29-1 and TRBJ2-3; D unresolved. The CDR3 is 14 residues long. CDR1 SQVTM and CDR2 ANQGSEA come from the germline V gene. Trimming stripped 8 bases from V and 3 bases from J, with 18 bases between. CDR3 nucleotides: TGCAGCTATGCTGCAGGTGGATCGACAGATACGCAGTATTTT. It yields the protein CSYAAGGSTDTQYF.

This clonotype was seen only a few times. This chain joins TRBV7-2 and TRBJ2-3; TRBD2 is a possible D gene (6 bases). V was shortened by 4 bases and J by 4 bases, with 18 bases between the two germline ends. The germline V gene has CDR1 SGHTA and CDR2 FQGNSA. This CDR3 spans 16 amino acids. CDR3 coding DNA: TGTGCCAGCAGCTCCTATCTTGGGGGGAAGGCAGATACGCAGTATTTT. It is translated as CASSSYLGGKADTQYF.

This chain joins TRBV20-1 and TRBJ2-1, with 8 bases that match TRBD2. From germline, CDR1 is DFQATT and CDR2 SNEGSKA (reference sequence). The CDR3 covers 15 residues. The V segment lost 0 bases and the J segment 4 bases; nucleotides outside the gene matches: 5. Here the CDR3 reads CSARDRSGAYNEQFF. CDR3 nucleotide sequence: TGCAGTGCTAGAGATCGTAGCGGGGCATACAATGAGCAGTTCTTC.

A note on this clonotype: The junction departs from the called germline gene at one end, perhaps through a read error. The chain has TRBV7-2 and TRBJ2-1, with 14 bases aligning to TRBD2. The CDR3 sequence is 17 residues long. Germline CDR1 and CDR2: SGHTA and FQGNSA. The CDR3 DNA reads TGTGCCAGCAGCCCAGGGACTAGCGGGAGACCCTACAATGAGCGGTTCTTC. Amino acid sequence: CASSPGTSGRPYNERFF.

Note on this clonotype: A read error is likely, as this CDR3 ends without the conserved phenylalanine or tryptophan. The rearrangement joins TRBV6-1 to TRBJ1-1, with 8 bases fitting TRBD1. Germline trimming cut 4 bases from V and 2 bases from J; bases unmatched to any gene: 6. Germline V gene data show CDR1 as MNHNS and CDR2 as SASEGT. The CDR3 length is 15 residues. CDR3 protein: CASSVRQGRNTEAFV. CDR3 nucleotide sequence: TGTGCCAGCAGTGTCCGACAGGGGAGAAACACTGAAGCTTTCGTT.

This clonotype was counted only a few times. The rearrangement uses TRBV29-1 and TRBJ2-3; weak D call: TRBD1 (5 bases). V was cut by 7 bases and J by 1 base, with 18 bases left in between. Germline V lookup: CDR1 SQVTM, CDR2 ANQGSEA. This CDR3 region has 15 residues. DNA for the CDR3: TGCAGCGGAGTAGATCCCAGGGCCGGCACAGATACGCAGTATTTT. This gives the protein CSGVDPRAGTDTQYF.

This clonotype was observed a handful of times. V gene TRBV6-1 combines with J gene TRBJ2-5, with TRBD2 matching over 9 bases. The V gene end was trimmed by 8 bases and the J gene end by 5 bases; junction bases not matched to a gene: 6. The CDR3 loop spans 13 amino acids. Germline CDR1 is MNHNS and CDR2 is SASEGT. CDR3: CASLSGSRETQYF. The CDR3 nucleotides read TGTGCCAGCCTTAGCGGGAGTCGGGAGACCCAGTACTTC.

This clonotype has just a few counts. The chain joins TRBV10-3 to TRBJ2-3; 14 bases are a match to TRBD2. The CDR3 runs 16 residues. The ends lost 5 bases at V and 5 bases at J; junction bases unmatched: 6. The germline V gene encodes CDR1 ENHRY and CDR2 SYGVKD. CDR3 amino acids: CAISSTSGRVGDTQYF. The CDR3 DNA sequence: TGTGCCATCAGTTCGACTAGCGGGAGGGTCGGAGATACGCAGTATTTT.

This clonotype was counted many times. This chain uses TRBV7-8 with TRBJ2-7; D gene ambiguous. Germline values: CDR1 SGHVS, CDR2 FQNEAQ. V dropped 7 bases and J dropped 1 base, with 11 bases sitting between them. The CDR3 consists of 13 residues. For the CDR3, the DNA is TGTGCCAGCACCCGAGAAGTTTCCTACGAGCAGTACTTC. Its translation is CASTREVSYEQYF.

The chain carries TRBV6-1 and TRBJ2-7; maybe TRBD1 (7 bases). The CDR3 has 15 amino acids. Germline lookup yields CDR1 MNHNS and CDR2 SASEGT. Trimming shortened V by 6 bases and J by 4 bases, and 19 bases separated the two germline ends. The CDR3 here is CASSPIKGAGYEQYF. For the CDR3, the DNA is TGTGCCAGCAGCCCGATTAAGGGGGCGGGGTACGAGCAGTACTTC.

The chain employs TRBV11-2 and TRBJ2-3, with D possibly being TRBD1 (6 bases). The germline V gene encodes CDR1 SGHAT and CDR2 FQNNGV. V lost 0 bases and J 7 bases, leaving 8 bases between the germline ends. This CDR3 has 13 amino acids. In nucleotides, the CDR3 is TGTGCCAGCAGCTTAGAGGGGGCGTATACGCAGTATTTT. It encodes CASSLEGAYTQYF.

CDR3 amino acids: CASKGIAGVTTESTGELFF. The CDR3 nucleotides are TGTGCCAGCAAGGGAATAGCGGGAGTAACCACAGAGAGCACCGGGGAGCTGTTTTTT. The genes are TRBV27 and TRBJ2-2; 9 bases map to TRBD2. Losses at the gene ends were 7 bases for V and 4 bases for J; bases not matched to a gene: 19. Germline V gene lookup returns CDR1 MNHEY and CDR2 SMNVEV (reference sequence). There are 19 residues in the CDR3.

The chain joins TRBV12-5 to TRBJ2-1, with TRBD1 identical over 8 bases. The V gene's germline CDR1 is LGHNT and CDR2 FRNRAP. The J segment lost 7 bases and the V segment lost 6 bases, leaving 5 bases of the junction unmatched. CDR3 length: 13 amino acids. CDR3 sequence: CASGHDRGNEQFF. The CDR3 DNA reads as TGTGCTAGTGGACACGACAGGGGTAATGAGCAGTTCTTC.

V and J are TRBV10-1 and TRBJ2-3; 8 bases map to TRBD2. CDR1 and CDR2 from the germline V gene are WNHNN and SYGVQD (reference sequence). The J segment lost 2 bases and the V segment lost 3 bases, leaving 10 bases of the junction unmatched. CDR3 length: 17 residues. CDR3 in DNA: TGCGCCAGCAGTGAAGGGGTAGCGGGGAAACTCACAGATACGCAGTATTTT. Its protein is CASSEGVAGKLTDTQYF.

This clonotype has just a few counts. CDR3 in amino acids: CASSVEGTGVYEQYF. As DNA, the CDR3 is TGTGCCAGCAGCGTAGAGGGGACAGGGGTCTACGAGCAGTACTTC. The rearrangement links TRBV9 to TRBJ2-7, with TRBD1 matching 10 bases. From germline, CDR1 is SGDLS and CDR2 YYNGEE. This CDR3 comprises 15 residues. The trim removed 0 bases at V and 3 bases at J, leaving 3 bases unmatched.

J is TRBJ1-1 and V is TRBV7-6; D may be TRBD1 (6 bases). The V end was cut by 1 base, the J end by 6 bases, with 12 bases between. CDR3 size: 14 residues. Germline CDR1 SGHVS, CDR2 FNYEAQ. CDR3 loop: CASSLVRGGSEAFF. The CDR3 DNA sequence: TGTGCCAGCAGCTTAGTCAGGGGCGGATCTGAAGCTTTCTTT.

V gene TRBV5-1 combines with J gene TRBJ2-4, with no clear D. The V gene lost 0 bases and the J gene lost 0 bases, with 10 bases spanning the gap. CDR1 and CDR2 (germline): SGHRS, YFSETQ. The CDR3 spans 16 residues. The chain's CDR3 is CASSLAPSLAKNIQYF. Written as DNA, the CDR3 is TGCGCCAGCAGCTTGGCCCCAAGCCTAGCCAAAAACATTCAGTACTTC. Full variable domain (remainder filled in from reference TRBV5-1 and TRBJ2-4): KAGVTQTPRYLIKTRGQQVTLSCSPISGHRSVSWYQQTPGQGLQFLFEYFSETQRNKGNFPGRFSGRQFSNSRSEMNVSTLELGDSALYLCASSLAPSLAKNIQYFGAGTRLSVL.

The chain has TRBV20-1 and TRBJ2-3; TRBD1 might be the D (6 bases). This CDR3 contains 11 residues. Per the germline V gene, CDR1 is DFQATT and CDR2 is SNEGSKA (reference sequence). The ends were cut back, 4 bases at V and 6 bases at J, with 8 bases in the middle. The CDR3 here is CSATGQDTQYF. The CDR3 DNA reads as TGCAGTGCTACAGGACAGGATACGCAGTATTTT.

The V gene is TRBV5-1, the J gene TRBJ2-7, with 8 bases identical to TRBD1. Germline values: CDR1 SGHRS, CDR2 YFSETQ. V dropped 4 bases and J dropped 4; count of bases not matched to a gene: 16. CDR3 length: 17 amino acids. CDR3 in DNA: TGCGCCAGCAGCCTGGGTCCACCACAGGGGGATCTTTACGAGCAGTACTTC. Its protein product is CASSLGPPQGDLYEQYF.

DNA for the CDR3: TGTGCCAGCAGCTTAGGATCCCGGAACCAAGAGACCCAGTACTTC. This codes for CASSLGSRNQETQYF. The chain combines TRBV7-9 with TRBJ2-5; D not certain. Trimming removed 1 base from V and 0 bases from J, with 9 bases in between. The CDR3 runs 15 residues. Looked up from germline, CDR1 is SEHNR and CDR2 is FQNEAQ (reference sequence).

With regard to this clonotype: An end of the junction does not agree with germline; a read error may underlie this. The chain couples TRBV13 to TRBJ2-1, with D possibly TRBD1 on 6 matching bases. CDR3 size: 15 residues. The germline V gene has CDR1 PRHDT and CDR2 FYEKMQ (reference sequence). CDR3 protein: CASRSQGPPSYEQFF. The CDR3, as DNA: TGCGCCAGCAGGTCACAGGGTCCTCCCTCCTACGAGCAGTTCTTC. The variable domain in full, completed from reference TRBV13 and TRBJ2-1, reads AAGVIQSPRHLIKEKRETATLKCYPIPRHDTVYWYQQGPGQDPQFLISFYEKMQSDKGSIPDRFSAQQFSDYHSELNMSSLELGDSALYFCASRSQGPPSYEQFFGPGTRLTVL.

The chain links TRBV2 to TRBJ2-1; TRBD2 matches at 11 bases. CDR1 is SNHLY, CDR2 FYNNEI, per germline. The CDR3 loop spans 16 amino acids. With 6 bases clipped from V and 3 bases from J, the junction kept 7 bases outside the gene matches. Written as DNA, the CDR3 is TGTGCCAGCAGCCTACTAGCGGGAGTGGGCTACAATGAGCAGTTCTTC. It codes for CASSLLAGVGYNEQFF.

This clonotype was found a few times. The chain uses TRBV29-1 and TRBJ2-7; D not resolved. Trimming took 4 bases from V and 0 from J, leaving 7 bases between them. CDR3 length: 12 amino acids. From germline, CDR1 is SQVTM and CDR2 ANQGSEA. This CDR3 is CSVAEYSYEQYF. CDR3 sequence (DNA): TGCAGCGTTGCAGAGTACTCCTACGAGCAGTACTTC.

The chain joins TRBV6-1 to TRBJ2-1, with no clear D. Per germline, CDR1 MNHNS and CDR2 SASEGT. This CDR3 is built from 13 residues. V gave up 1 base and J gave up 5 bases, with 6 bases separating them. CDR3 bases: TGTGCCAGCAGTGAAGGGTTCAACAATGAGCAGTTCTTC. Protein: CASSEGFNNEQFF.

The CDR3 DNA reads TGTGCCAGCAGCGCCTCGACAGGGTTGATAGGTCAGCCCCAGCATTTT. Translation: CASSASTGLIGQPQHF. This chain connects TRBV4-2 to TRBJ1-5, with TRBD1 identical over 7 bases. The CDR3 has 16 residues. Germline lookup yields CDR1 LGHNA and CDR2 YNFKEQ. V was pared by 5 bases and J by 6 bases, with 13 bases of the junction left unmatched.